The 12 T cell receptor beta chains given below trace back to one sample, sequenced in a study of blood T cell repertoires in COVID-19. Repertoires were generated with immunoSEQ multiplex PCR, while TCRdb's copy carries only in-frame clones and drops some. The sample holds 59,000 or so clones; 75% to 85% are singletons and the top ten take roughly 12%. The sequencing sample was made of peripheral blood. Receptors originate from a human donor in a cohort sampled during active COVID-19.

The table lists this clone with a few counts. The V and J genes are TRBV28 and TRBJ1-5; 9 nucleotides match TRBD1. After removal of 5 bases from V and 3 bases from J, the junction contained 5 bases not matched to a gene. Germline CDR1 is MDHEN and CDR2 is SYDVKM. The CDR3 totals 15 residues. CDR3 nucleotide sequence: TGTGCCAGCAGTCCTCGACAGGGGGTCAATCAGCCCCAGCATTTT. Its protein product is CASSPRQGVNQPQHF.

The rearrangement links TRBV11-2 to TRBJ2-1; perhaps TRBD1 as D (5 bases). The germline V gene encodes CDR1 SGHAT and CDR2 FQNNGV. The CDR3 covers 11 residues. V shed 5 bases and J shed 9 bases, with 8 bases lying between them. Here the CDR3 reads CASSLRGEQFF. The CDR3 bases are TGTGCCAGCAGCCTTAGGGGTGAGCAGTTCTTC.

The chain recombines TRBV5-6 with TRBJ2-7; 7 positions agree with TRBD1. Germline V gives CDR1 SGHDT, CDR2 YYEEEE. There are 13 residues in the CDR3. The trim removed 4 bases at V and 2 bases at J, leaving 3 bases unmatched. The CDR3 here is CASSIGTAYEQYF. For the CDR3, the DNA is TGTGCCAGCAGCATCGGGACAGCCTACGAGCAGTACTTC.

CDR3 region: CASTRPRGVQFF. CDR3 nucleotide sequence: TGTGCCAGCACTAGGCCGCGCGGTGTGCAGTTCTTC. The rearrangement joins TRBV2 to TRBJ2-1; D ambiguous. CDR1 and CDR2 (germline): SNHLY, FYNNEI. There are 12 residues in the CDR3. Between the trimmed V and J ends, which lost 7 bases and 12 bases, there was a span of 16 bases.

The chain employs TRBV19 and TRBJ1-5; no clear D gene. The CDR3 length is 16 residues. The germline V gene encodes CDR1 LNHDA and CDR2 SQIVND (reference sequence). Trimming pared 4 bases from V and 2 bases from J, leaving 15 bases between. The DNA of the CDR3 is TGTGCCAGTAGTACGCGGGGAGCTAGTGGCAATCAGCCCCAGCATTTT. Translation: CASSTRGASGNQPQHF.

The genes are TRBV18 and TRBJ2-7; perhaps TRBD1 as D (5 bases). The length of the CDR3 is 12 residues. V was cut by 5 bases and J by 4 bases, with 9 bases left in between. Germline-derived CDR1 and CDR2 are KGHSH and LQKENI. As DNA, the CDR3 is TGTGCCAGCTCAAACCAGGGTTACGAGCAGTACGTC. This translates into CASSNQGYEQYV.

The rearrangement joins TRBV25-1 to TRBJ2-1; tentative D call: TRBD2 (6 bases). This CDR3 region has 10 residues. Germline V lookup: CDR1 MGHDK, CDR2 SYGVNS. V lost 11 bases and J lost 9, with 11 bases in between. CDR3 sequence: CACGGSEQFF. As DNA, the CDR3 is TGTGCCTGTGGGGGGAGTGAGCAGTTCTTC.

This clone came up once. The rearrangement links TRBV14 to TRBJ2-6; TRBD1 matches at 9 bases. CDR3 length: 15 residues. Per germline, CDR1 SGHDN and CDR2 FVKESK. V lost 4 bases and J lost 2; bases outside the gene matches: 0. The CDR3 DNA reads as TGTGCCAGCAGCCGACAGGGGGCTGGGGCCAACGTCCTGACTTTC. It translates to CASSRQGAGANVLTF.

The genes are TRBV2 and TRBJ1-4, with a possible D match to TRBD1 (5 bases). The CDR3 runs 14 residues. V lost 4 bases to trimming and J lost 5 bases, with 11 bases between them. The germline V gene encodes CDR1 SNHLY and CDR2 FYNNEI. The CDR3 region is CASSAQGTNEKLFF. The CDR3 bases are TGTGCCAGCAGTGCCCAGGGAACAAATGAAAAACTGTTTTTT.

The chain combines TRBV5-1 with TRBJ1-3; D remains ambiguous. CDR1 is SGHRS and CDR2 is YFSETQ in the germline V gene. The CDR3 runs to 15 residues. The V gene lost 1 base and the J gene lost 0 bases, with 8 bases spanning the gap. CDR3 sequence reads: CASSLTGNSGNTIYF. CDR3 DNA: TGCGCCAGCAGCTTGACGGGGAACTCTGGAAACACCATATATTTT.

The chain has TRBV7-2 and TRBJ1-3, with 8 bases that match TRBD1. CDR3 length equals 15 residues. CDR1 and CDR2 from the germline V gene are SGHTA and FQGNSA. V lost 5 bases and J lost 2; bases outside the gene matches: 5. The CDR3 region is CASSRRGPPGNTIYF. For the CDR3, the DNA is TGTGCCAGCAGCCGCAGGGGGCCGCCTGGAAACACCATATATTTT.

This chain uses TRBV11-2 with TRBJ1-6, with TRBD1 as a possible D gene (6 bases). The CDR3 loop spans 14 amino acids. Germline V gene sequence: CDR1 SGHAT, CDR2 FQNNGV. Trimming cost V 1 base and J 9 bases, with 10 bases left between them. CDR3 in amino acids: CASSLVARGSPLHF. The CDR3 DNA follows: TGTGCCAGCAGCTTAGTAGCCAGGGGTTCACCCCTCCACTTT.